The T cell receptor (beta chain) described here comes from a study of shared clonotypes between healthy human individuals. Naive CD8 cells were CD45RO-negative, positively selected for CCR7, excluding terminally differentiated effector memory CD45RA+ cells. The donors were adults (healthy and HIV-negative) with no recent acute infections or vaccinations. Some clones are missing from TCRdb's copy, which holds only in-frame ones; the method was immunoSEQ multiplex PCR. The sample shows some 630,000 clones, approximately 96% of them seen only once. Sequencing used naive CD8+ T cells sorted from blood. The receptor's source is a woman aged 25 to 45 in good health.

This CDR3 reads CASSFSQSHYHEQFF. The CDR3 DNA follows: TGTGCCAGCAGTTTTTCGCAGTCCCACTATCATGAGCAGTTCTTC. V and J are TRBV27 and TRBJ2-1; D is unresolved. The length of the CDR3 is 15 residues. CDR1 MNHEY and CDR2 SMNVEV come from the germline V gene (reference sequence). Trimming stripped 3 bases from V and 8 bases from J, with 17 bases between.